The 27 T cell receptor beta chains given below trace back to one sample, sequenced in a study of siplizumab effects on memory and regulatory T cells (dated by TCRdb to about 2019). The library was made by the immunoSEQ multiplex PCR assay. TCRdb holds this immuneACCESS table with in-frame rearrangements only. Some clones are missing; in checked studies, unresolved V genes explain under half, and the rest has no known cause. This sample gives over 15,000 clones in total; under 55% of them show up just once. The ten most abundant clones make up approximately 4.9% of the sample. Mixed lymphocyte reaction cells were cocultured at 37°C for five to seven days. Antigen specificity for these receptors is unknown. Sequencing was carried out using CFSE-low (dividing) CD4+ T cells sorted from an allogeneic mixed lymphocyte reaction. These receptors were collected from a human donor in good health; the cells came from an allogeneic mixed lymphocyte reaction.

The chain links TRBV28 to TRBJ1-1, with D possibly being TRBD1 (6 bases). Per the germline V gene, CDR1 is MDHEN and CDR2 is SYDVKM. Trimming took off 8 bases at V and 3 bases at J, with 10 bases between the two ends. CDR3 length equals 12 residues. CDR3 protein: CASSWGHTEAFF. As DNA, the CDR3 is TGTGCCAGCTCCTGGGGGCACACTGAAGCTTTCTTT.

This clone showed up just a few times. The rearrangement joins TRBV28 to TRBJ1-3; D not resolved. The germline gives CDR1 MDHEN, CDR2 SYDVKM. The CDR3 is 16 residues long. V was clipped by 7 bases and J by 0 bases, with 16 bases between them. The CDR3 sequence: CASNEGGSLSGNTIYF. In nucleotides, the CDR3 is TGTGCCAGCAACGAGGGAGGGAGCCTCTCTGGAAACACCATATATTTT.

This clone was counted between two and nine times. This chain joins TRBV11-2 and TRBJ1-4; a weak D match, TRBD1 (5 bases). V was pared by 2 bases and J by 7 bases, with 8 bases between. CDR1 and CDR2 from the germline V gene are SGHAT and FQNNGV. The CDR3 spans 13 residues. The CDR3, as DNA: TGTGCCAGCAGCTTAATCAGGGTTGAAAAACTGTTTTTT. Translation: CASSLIRVEKLFF.

This rearrangement joins TRBV27 to TRBJ2-3; 11 nucleotides align to TRBD2. V lost 6 bases, J lost 1 base, and 15 bases stayed unmatched. CDR1 and CDR2 (germline): MNHEY, SMNVEV (reference sequence). The CDR3 sequence is 19 residues long. The CDR3 bases are TGTGCCAGCAGCGAAACCGGGACTAGCGGAAGGGCTGGCACAGATACGCAGTATTTT. It encodes CASSETGTSGRAGTDTQYF.

This clone was counted a few times. The gene calls are TRBV10-1 and TRBJ2-5; 9 positions agree with TRBD2. The CDR3 has 17 amino acids. J lost 5 bases, V lost 10 bases, and 20 bases had no gene match. Germline-derived CDR1 and CDR2 are WNHNN and SYGVQD (reference sequence). CDR3 nucleotides: TGCGCCACCACTCCGGGTCCCGGGACTAGCACGGGGGAGACCCAGTACTTC. It specifies CATTPGPGTSTGETQYF.

V usage is TRBV6-1 and J usage is TRBJ1-2; 11 bases align to TRBD1. The V and J ends lost 2 bases and 4 bases, in that order; junction bases with no gene match: 6. Germline loops: CDR1 MNHNS, CDR2 SASEGT. The CDR3 runs 16 residues. CDR3 DNA sequence: TGTGCCAGCAGTGAATCGCCGGGACAGGGGGGCTATGGCTACACCTTC. As protein: CASSESPGQGGYGYTF.

This clone was detected a few times. The V gene is TRBV5-4, the J gene TRBJ2-7, with D possibly matching TRBD2 (5 bases). The V end lost 0 bases, the J end lost 0 bases, and 10 bases lay between the germline ends. CDR3 size: 15 residues. CDR1 is SGHNT and CDR2 is YYREEE in the germline V gene (reference sequence). The CDR3 is CASSLESGPSYEQYF. CDR3 nucleotides: TGTGCCAGCAGCTTGGAAAGCGGCCCCTCCTACGAGCAGTACTTC.

This clone was detected only a few times. J is TRBJ1-5 and V is TRBV6-5, with a tentative D call TRBD1 (5 bases). Germline loops: CDR1 MNHEY, CDR2 SVGAGI. Trimming removed 4 bases at V and 4 bases at J, with 11 bases between. The length of the CDR3 is 14 residues. CDR3 in DNA: TGTGCCAGCAGTTCGGCAGGGTCGAATCAGCCCCAGCATTTT. Protein sequence: CASSSAGSNQPQHF.

The J gene is TRBJ2-2, the V gene TRBV7-2, with D possibly being TRBD1 (5 bases). With 0 bases removed from V and 6 bases from J, the gap between germline ends came to 11 bases. Germline V gene sequence: CDR1 SGHTA, CDR2 FQGNSA. The CDR3 spans 15 residues. The CDR3 region is CASSLALQASGELFF. The CDR3 nucleotides are TGTGCCAGCAGCTTAGCCCTACAGGCCTCCGGGGAGCTGTTTTTT.

CDR3 in DNA: TGTGCCAGCAGCCTAGGGGGAACGGTATCACCCCTCCACTTT. Its translation is CASSLGGTVSPLHF. V is TRBV11-2 and J is TRBJ1-6; D is perhaps TRBD1 (6 bases). Germline CDR1 SGHAT, CDR2 FQNNGV. CDR3 length: 14 amino acids. V gave up 5 bases and J gave up 10 bases, with 15 bases separating them.

This clone was found a few times. V and J are TRBV11-2 and TRBJ2-1, with no clear D. The CDR3 is 14 amino acids. V was cut by 3 bases and J by 10 bases, with 16 bases left in between. Germline V CDR1 and CDR2: SGHAT, FQNNGV. In DNA form, the CDR3 reads TGTGCCAGCAGCTTGGACCGTCCGGGTCTGGAGCAGTTCTTC. Protein sequence: CASSLDRPGLEQFF.

In its sample, this clone was seen a few times. The V gene is TRBV15, the J gene TRBJ2-3; D gene ambiguous. Germline V gene lookup returns CDR1 LNHNV and CDR2 YYDKDF (reference sequence). V lost 1 base, J lost 0 bases, and 8 bases lay in between. The CDR3 extends over 15 amino acids. DNA for the CDR3: TGTGCCACCAGCAGAGCCCAGTACAGCACAGATACGCAGTATTTT. It is translated as CATSRAQYSTDTQYF. The full variable domain, its missing parts supplied by reference TRBV15 and TRBJ2-3, is DAMVIQNPRYQVTQFGKPVTLSCSQTLNHNVMYWYQQKSSQAPKLLFHYYDKDFNNEADTPDNFQSRRPNTSFCFLDIRSPGLGDTAMYLCATSRAQYSTDTQYFGPGTRLTVL.

This clone was detected a few times. This chain joins TRBV7-2 and TRBJ2-3; TRBD2 matches at 10 bases. CDR1 and CDR2 (germline): SGHTA, FQGNSA. This CDR3 has 15 amino acids. J was trimmed by 5 bases and V by 1 base; bases with no gene match: 3. The CDR3 reads CASSLDSGGLDTQYF. The CDR3 coding sequence is TGTGCCAGCAGCTTAGATAGCGGGGGGTTAGATACGCAGTATTTT.

A few counts support this clone. The gene calls are TRBV18 and TRBJ2-3; D not resolved. Per germline, CDR1 KGHSH and CDR2 LQKENI. The V end lost 5 bases, the J end lost 5 bases, and 11 bases lay between the germline ends. CDR3 length: 13 residues. CDR3 loop: CASSGIWGDTQYF. In DNA form, the CDR3 reads TGTGCCAGCTCAGGTATCTGGGGAGATACGCAGTATTTT.

This clone was seen only a few times. The chain is built from TRBV7-3 and TRBJ2-2; D possibly corresponds to TRBD2 (5 bases). Germline lookup yields CDR1 SGHTA and CDR2 FQGTGA. The V end was cut by 1 base, the J end by 1 base, with 7 bases between. CDR3 length: 15 amino acids. The CDR3 DNA reads as TGTGCCAGCAGCTTAAGTCGGGAGAACACCGGGGAGCTGTTTTTT. It yields the protein CASSLSRENTGELFF. The entire variable domain, with the rest obtained from reference TRBV7-3 and TRBJ2-2, is as follows: GAGVSQTPSNKVTEKGKYVELRCDPISGHTALYWYRQSLGQGPEFLIYFQGTGAADDSGLPNDRFFAVRPEGSVSTLKIQRTERGDSAVYLCASSLSRENTGELFFGEGSRLTVL.

The V gene is TRBV7-3, the J gene TRBJ2-2; 7 bases fit TRBD1. Losses at the gene ends were 5 bases for V and 6 bases for J; bases not matched to a gene: 12. CDR1 SGHTA and CDR2 FQGTGA come from the germline V gene. The CDR3 consists of 16 residues. The CDR3 coding sequence is TGTGCCAGCAGCCCCAGGACAGGTCGGTCGTCCGGGGAGCTGTTTTTT. It translates to CASSPRTGRSSGELFF.

The rearrangement links TRBV12-5 to TRBJ1-6; D call uncertain. V was trimmed by 3 bases and J by 8 bases, leaving 8 bases between them. The CDR3 is made up of 13 amino acids. Germline CDR1 and CDR2: LGHNT and FRNRAP. The CDR3 is CASGFGTDSPLHF. The DNA for the CDR3 is TGTGCTAGTGGTTTTGGAACAGATTCACCCCTCCACTTT. The complete variable domain, with remaining parts taken from reference TRBV12-5 and TRBJ1-6, reads DARVTQTPRHKVTEMGQEVTMRCQPILGHNTVFWYRQTMMQGLELLAYFRNRAPLDDSGMPKDRFSAEMPDATLATLKIQPSEPRDSAVYFCASGFGTDSPLHFGNGTRLTVT.

The rearrangement uses TRBV5-1 and TRBJ2-3; maybe TRBD1 (6 bases). Germline V CDR1 and CDR2: SGHRS, YFSETQ. V was trimmed by 4 bases and J by 2 bases, leaving 11 bases between them. There are 14 residues in the CDR3. CDR3: CASSQGQLTDTQYF. The CDR3 bases are TGCGCCAGCAGCCAAGGACAGCTCACAGATACGCAGTATTTT.

This clone was detected a few times. The J gene is TRBJ2-5, the V gene TRBV7-3, with 12 bases identical to TRBD2. This CDR3 has 18 amino acids. Per germline, CDR1 SGHTA and CDR2 FQGTGA. J lost 1 base, V lost 0 bases, and 6 bases had no gene match. The CDR3 DNA sequence: TGTGCCAGCAGCTTAACGCCCTCTAGCGGGGGGGGCCAAGAGACCCAGTACTTC. As protein: CASSLTPSSGGGQETQYF.

CDR3 loop: CAITQGPGITDTQYF. The CDR3 DNA reads as TGTGCCATCACACAGGGACCAGGAATCACAGATACGCAGTATTTT. The chain employs TRBV10-3 and TRBJ2-3; tentatively, D is TRBD1 (6 bases). With 7 bases removed from V and 2 bases from J, the gap between germline ends came to 16 bases. CDR1 is ENHRY, CDR2 SYGVKD, per germline. The CDR3 length is 15 residues.

In this sample, this clone turned up once. The chain joins TRBV7-4 to TRBJ1-2; 7 bases agree with TRBD1. J lost 6 bases, V lost 4 bases, and 8 bases had no gene match. Germline V lookup: CDR1 SGHVT, CDR2 SQSDAQ. This CDR3 spans 14 amino acids. CDR3 residues: CASSSLGGLDGYTF. The CDR3 DNA reads as TGTGCCAGCAGCTCCCTAGGGGGCTTAGATGGCTACACCTTC.

This clone was detected once. The junction and the germline gene differ at one end; a read error may be behind it. The V gene is TRBV28, the J gene TRBJ1-5, with 8 bases that match TRBD1. This CDR3 contains 15 residues. From germline, CDR1 is MDHEN and CDR2 SYDVKM. The CDR3 region has the DNA TGTGCCGGCAGTTCCTCAGGGGGCAGATTGGAGCCCCAGCATTTT. Translated, it gives CAGSSSGGRLEPQHF.

The chain is built from TRBV10-3 and TRBJ2-7; TRBD2 is a possible D gene (6 bases). This CDR3 has 14 amino acids. The V gene lost 2 bases and the J gene lost 4 bases, with 12 bases spanning the gap. Germline values: CDR1 ENHRY, CDR2 SYGVKD. The CDR3 DNA follows: TGTGCCATCAGTGAGACAACAGGAGGGTACGAGCAGTACTTC. Its protein product is CAISETTGGYEQYF.

This chain uses TRBV18 with TRBJ1-1; D gene ambiguous. Trimming shortened V by 2 bases and J by 3 bases, and 7 bases separated the two germline ends. CDR3 length: 13 residues. Germline V CDR1 and CDR2: KGHSH, LQKENI. The CDR3 DNA is TGTGCCAGCTCACCATTGCTGGACACTGAAGCTTTCTTT. Translated, it gives CASSPLLDTEAFF.

This clone was seen only a few times. The chain couples TRBV28 to TRBJ1-1; D gene ambiguous. Germline V gene lookup returns CDR1 MDHEN and CDR2 SYDVKM. This CDR3 is built from 12 residues. The V end was cut by 9 bases, the J end by 0 bases, with 8 bases between. The CDR3 here is CASTEMNTEAFF. The CDR3 DNA follows: TGTGCCAGTACAGAGATGAACACTGAAGCTTTCTTT.

A few counts support this clone. V and J are TRBV2 and TRBJ1-2, with a weak D call TRBD1 (6 bases). Germline CDR1 is SNHLY and CDR2 is FYNNEI. V dropped 8 bases and J dropped 2 bases, with 9 bases sitting between them. CDR3 length equals 12 residues. DNA of the CDR3: TGTGCCAGCGTACAGGGAAACTATGGCTACACCTTC. This translates into CASVQGNYGYTF.

The chain carries TRBV27 and TRBJ1-3, with TRBD1 identical over 7 bases. The CDR3 runs 15 residues. V was pared by 0 bases and J by 2 bases, with 1 base of the junction left unmatched. Germline-derived CDR1 and CDR2 are MNHEY and SMNVEV (reference sequence). The CDR3 coding sequence is TGTGCCAGCAGTTTATCTGACAGGGCTGGAAACACCATATATTTT. Its protein product is CASSLSDRAGNTIYF.